The 30 T cell receptor beta chains below come from one sample, sequenced in a study of blood T cell repertoires in COVID-19. Measured with immunoSEQ multiplex PCR; TCRdb has only the in-frame clones, and not every one. The sample contains roughly 200,000 clones, around 85% of which appear only once. The specimen was PBMCs or T cells enriched from blood (not recorded which). Receptor source: a woman in her thirties or forties with acute COVID-19.

V gene TRBV7-8 combines with J gene TRBJ2-3, with TRBD2 matching over 15 bases. Trimming removed 1 base from V and 9 bases from J; junction bases left unmatched: 14. The V gene's germline CDR1 is SGHVS and CDR2 FQNEAQ. CDR3 length equals 19 residues. CDR3 loop: CASSLGRTSGREASGTQYF. For the CDR3, the DNA is TGTGCCAGCAGCTTAGGACGGACTAGCGGGAGGGAGGCGTCTGGGACGCAGTATTTT.

The rearrangement uses TRBV28 and TRBJ2-7; D is perhaps TRBD1 (6 bases). The V gene lost 4 bases and the J gene lost 3 bases, with 16 bases spanning the gap. CDR3 size: 15 residues. The V gene's germline CDR1 is MDHEN and CDR2 SYDVKM. As DNA, the CDR3 is TGTGCCAGCAGTTCCGTTGGGACACGATACTACGAGCAGTACTTC. Protein product: CASSSVGTRYYEQYF. The complete variable domain, with remaining parts taken from reference TRBV28 and TRBJ2-7, reads DVKVTQSSRYLVKRTGEKVFLECVQDMDHENMFWYRQDPGLGLRLIYFSYDVKMKEKGDIPEGYSVSREKKERFSLILESASTNQTSMYLCASSSVGTRYYEQYFGPGTRLTVT.

This clone was counted a few times. The chain joins TRBV7-9 to TRBJ2-5; 7 nucleotides agree with TRBD1. V trimming: 6 bases; J trimming: 1 base; junction bases outside the gene matches: 5. Germline-derived CDR1 and CDR2 are SEHNR and FQNEAQ (reference sequence). The CDR3 length is 14 residues. The CDR3 loop reads CASRRTGFQETQYF. The CDR3 coding sequence is TGTGCCAGCAGAAGGACAGGCTTCCAAGAGACCCAGTACTTC.

The V and J genes are TRBV7-9 and TRBJ2-2, with a possible D match to TRBD1 (6 bases). The CDR3 is 16 residues long. V lost 3 bases and J 7 bases, leaving 18 bases between the germline ends. Germline-derived CDR1 and CDR2 are SEHNR and FQNEAQ (reference sequence). CDR3 region: CASSFLGGIGNGELFF. CDR3 DNA sequence: TGTGCCAGCAGCTTTCTTGGGGGCATCGGAAACGGGGAGCTGTTTTTT.

This chain uses TRBV18 with TRBJ2-7; D not certain. Germline assignment: CDR1 KGHSH and CDR2 LQKENI. Trimming stripped 1 base from V and 7 bases from J, with 8 bases between. The length of the CDR3 is 12 residues. DNA for the CDR3: TGTGCCAGCTCACCACAGCAAGAAGAGCAGTACTTC. This sequence encodes CASSPQQEEQYF.

J is TRBJ1-2 and V is TRBV9, with 7 bases matching TRBD1. The germline V gene has CDR1 SGDLS and CDR2 YYNGEE. The CDR3 spans 18 residues. After removal of 1 base from V and 1 base from J, the junction contained 13 bases not matched to a gene. CDR3 sequence reads: CASSVSSTGRGFNYGYTF. CDR3 nucleotide sequence: TGTGCCAGCAGCGTAAGTTCGACAGGGCGGGGATTTAACTATGGCTACACCTTC.

The gene calls are TRBV2 and TRBJ1-4, with TRBD1 matching 8 bases. With 4 bases clipped from V and 8 bases from J, the junction kept 15 bases outside the gene matches. The CDR3 has 17 amino acids. Germline V CDR1 and CDR2: SNHLY, FYNNEI. CDR3 protein: CASSVDGSGGVGEKLFF. DNA for the CDR3: TGTGCCAGCAGTGTAGATGGGTCAGGGGGCGTCGGAGAAAAACTGTTTTTT.

The chain is built from TRBV19 and TRBJ2-4, with D tentatively TRBD2 (6 bases). The CDR3 extends over 15 amino acids. The ends were cut back, 3 bases at V and 7 bases at J, with 16 bases in the middle. Germline lookup yields CDR1 LNHDA and CDR2 SQIVND (reference sequence). The CDR3 DNA reads as TGTGCCAGTAGTATTCAGTCCGGCGCGGGGAACATTCAGTACTTC. It translates to CASSIQSGAGNIQYF.

V and J are TRBV20-1 and TRBJ2-5; 8 positions agree with TRBD2. Losses at the gene ends were 3 bases for V and 9 bases for J; bases not matched to a gene: 15. Per germline, CDR1 DFQATT and CDR2 SNEGSKA (reference sequence). The CDR3 extends over 15 amino acids. The CDR3, as DNA: TGCAGTGCTAGTGCCCCGGGACTAGAGAAGAGACCCCAGTACTTC. Its protein is CSASAPGLEKRPQYF.

The chain uses TRBV4-2 and TRBJ2-7, with D uncertain. There are 14 residues in the CDR3. The V end was cut by 0 bases, the J end by 3 bases, with 9 bases between. Per the germline V gene, CDR1 is LGHNA and CDR2 is YNFKEQ. The CDR3 sequence: CASSQEWSDYEQYF. DNA of the CDR3: TGTGCCAGCAGCCAAGAGTGGTCAGACTACGAGCAGTACTTC.

The V call is TRBV6-1, the J call TRBJ2-7; the match to TRBD2 covers 8 bases. Per the germline V gene, CDR1 is MNHNS and CDR2 is SASEGT. Trimming at V came to 4 bases and at J to 4 bases, leaving 12 bases not matched to a gene. The CDR3 sequence is 16 residues long. CDR3 in DNA: TGTGCCAGCAGTGGCGCGCTAAGCGGGAGTAGGTACGAGCAGTACTTC. The encoded protein is CASSGALSGSRYEQYF.

In DNA, the CDR3 is TGCGCCAGCACCTTTACCACCGGGACATACAATTCACCCCTCCACTTT. Its translation: CASTFTTGTYNSPLHF. The V call is TRBV5-1, the J call TRBJ1-6; D is possibly TRBD1 (6 bases). There are 16 residues in the CDR3. Germline lookup yields CDR1 SGHRS and CDR2 YFSETQ. V lost 6 bases to trimming and J lost 7 bases, with 20 bases between them.

CDR3 loop: CASSVVGGTDTQYF. The CDR3 nucleotides read TGTGCCAGCAGCGTAGTCGGGGGCACAGATACGCAGTATTTT. This chain links TRBV9 with TRBJ2-3, with D tentatively TRBD2 (5 bases). The CDR3 length is 14 residues. The V end lost 0 bases, the J end lost 1 base, and 6 bases lay between the germline ends. Germline CDR1 reads SGDLS; CDR2 reads YYNGEE.

This clone was picked up one time. The rearrangement uses TRBV29-1 and TRBJ2-1; D unresolved. The CDR3 consists of 13 residues. V lost 3 bases and J lost 0, with 6 bases in between. Germline values: CDR1 SQVTM, CDR2 ANQGSEA. The CDR3 DNA reads as TGCAGCGTTGACAGAAGCTCCTACAATGAGCAGTTCTTC. It is translated as CSVDRSSYNEQFF.

The rearrangement links TRBV11-3 to TRBJ1-3; TRBD1 might be the D (6 bases). CDR1 and CDR2 from the germline V gene are SGHNT and YENEEA. There are 17 residues in the CDR3. V shed 5 bases and J shed 0 bases, with 17 bases lying between them. The CDR3 DNA follows: TGTGCCAGCAGCCTGGGACATCCTAGATACTCTGGAAACACCATATATTTT. Protein: CASSLGHPRYSGNTIYF.

This sequence joins TRBV30 and TRBJ2-7; 7 bases align to TRBD2. J lost 3 bases, V lost 3 bases, and 11 bases had no gene match. CDR3 size: 15 residues. CDR1 and CDR2 from the germline V gene are GTSNPN and SVGIG (reference sequence). The CDR3: CAWRRSSGAVYEQYF. The CDR3 DNA sequence: TGTGCCTGGAGGAGGTCTAGCGGTGCCGTCTACGAGCAGTACTTC.

V is TRBV28 and J is TRBJ2-7; D is perhaps TRBD2 (5 bases). The CDR3 consists of 15 residues. V was pared by 6 bases and J by 0 bases, with 15 bases between. The germline gives CDR1 MDHEN, CDR2 SYDVKM. The CDR3 reads CASRAAGPSSYEQYF. CDR3 DNA sequence: TGTGCCAGCAGGGCCGCGGGCCCCAGCTCCTACGAGCAGTACTTC.

This chain connects TRBV19 to TRBJ1-1; a weak D match, TRBD1 (6 bases). Germline V gene sequence: CDR1 LNHDA, CDR2 SQIVND (reference sequence). The V end lost 1 base, the J end lost 9 bases, and 21 bases lay between the germline ends. This CDR3 region has 16 residues. The CDR3 DNA is TGTGCCAGTAGTATAGGGGGGACACCACAAGAGCGAAAAGCTTTCTTT. Its protein product is CASSIGGTPQERKAFF.

The CDR3 sequence is CASSSPGDRGLGAVTDTQYF. The CDR3 bases are TGCGCCAGCAGCTCCCCCGGGGACAGGGGGTTGGGGGCAGTTACAGATACGCAGTATTTT. The rearrangement links TRBV5-1 to TRBJ2-3, with 11 bases identical to TRBD1. CDR3 length equals 20 residues. Per the germline V gene, CDR1 is SGHRS and CDR2 is YFSETQ. J gave up 3 bases and V 3 bases, and 18 bases lay outside the gene matches.

The rearrangement links TRBV28 to TRBJ2-7; weak D call: TRBD1 (7 bases). There are 16 residues in the CDR3. V was pared by 6 bases and J by 3 bases, with 21 bases between. Germline CDR1 MDHEN, CDR2 SYDVKM. In DNA form, the CDR3 reads TGTGCCAGCAGGGCAGGGGGTGGGGTAGCGGTCTACGAGCAGTACTTC. This translates into CASRAGGGVAVYEQYF.

The chain has TRBV19 and TRBJ2-4; 7 nucleotides line up with TRBD2. V shed 0 bases, J shed 0 bases, and the junction held 8 bases outside the gene matches. The CDR3 spans 18 residues. The germline gives CDR1 LNHDA, CDR2 SQIVND (reference sequence). The CDR3 reads CASSIDLWGGVAKNIQYF. The CDR3 DNA is TGTGCCAGTAGTATAGATCTATGGGGGGGAGTAGCCAAAAACATTCAGTACTTC.

This chain links TRBV6-5 with TRBJ1-1; D may be TRBD1 (6 bases). CDR3 size: 14 residues. V lost 11 bases, J lost 10 bases, and 26 bases lay in between. In germline, CDR1 is MNHEY, CDR2 SVGAGI. The CDR3 spells CASFSSPYGGAAFF. Here the CDR3 DNA reads TGTGCCTCCTTTAGCTCGCCATATGGGGGGGCAGCTTTCTTT.

This clone was seen once. The CDR3 sequence: CASSARPGVMNTEAFF. The CDR3, as DNA: TGTGCCAGCAGTGCACGCCCCGGGGTTATGAACACTGAAGCTTTCTTT. The chain employs TRBV6-1 and TRBJ1-1; D unresolved. The CDR3 totals 16 residues. The V gene's germline CDR1 is MNHNS and CDR2 SASEGT. The V end lost 4 bases, the J end lost 0 bases, and 15 bases lay between the germline ends.

V is TRBV24-1 and J is TRBJ2-1, with TRBD1 as a possible D gene (6 bases). The CDR3 consists of 14 residues. Trimming pared 9 bases from V and 1 base from J, leaving 12 bases between. Per germline, CDR1 KGHDR and CDR2 SFDVKD. DNA of the CDR3: TGTGCCACCGCCGGGACACCTTCCTACAATGAGCAGTTCTTC. Protein: CATAGTPSYNEQFF.

The table lists this clone with many counts. This chain uses TRBV28 with TRBJ1-1; D remains ambiguous. Germline V gene sequence: CDR1 MDHEN, CDR2 SYDVKM. Trimming pared 3 bases from V and 5 bases from J, leaving 16 bases between. This CDR3 is built from 15 residues. In nucleotides, the CDR3 is TGTGCCAGCAGTTTCCCCGGGAGGTCGGGGACTGAAGCTTTCTTT. Translating it yields CASSFPGRSGTEAFF.

The rearrangement links TRBV24-1 to TRBJ2-1; 12 bases fit TRBD2. This CDR3 comprises 16 residues. In germline, CDR1 is KGHDR, CDR2 SFDVKD. Trimming cost V 3 bases and J 5 bases; bases outside gene matches: 4. As DNA, the CDR3 is TGTGCCACCAGTGATAGACTAGCGGGAGACCACAATGAGCAGTTCTTC. Encoded protein: CATSDRLAGDHNEQFF.

The CDR3 DNA reads as TGTGCCAGCAGGCGCAGGGTATACAATGAGCAGTTCTTC. Its protein is CASRRRVYNEQFF. This chain uses TRBV28 with TRBJ2-1, with D possibly being TRBD1 (5 bases). CDR3 length: 13 amino acids. The V end lost 6 bases, the J end lost 4 bases, and 10 bases lay between the germline ends. The germline V gene has CDR1 MDHEN and CDR2 SYDVKM.

This chain connects TRBV24-1 to TRBJ2-3, with TRBD2 matching 8 bases. The length of the CDR3 is 16 residues. The germline V gene has CDR1 KGHDR and CDR2 SFDVKD. The J segment lost 5 bases and the V segment lost 1 base, leaving 7 bases of the junction unmatched. The CDR3 coding sequence is TGTGCCACCAGTGATTTCAACGGGAGGGCTAAAGATACGCAGTATTTT. It yields the protein CATSDFNGRAKDTQYF.

The chain carries TRBV11-2 and TRBJ2-1; TRBD2 matches at 10 bases. Germline CDR1 and CDR2: SGHAT and FQNNGV. The CDR3 contains 16 residues. Unmatched junction bases numbered 12, after V lost 5 bases and J lost 8 bases. The CDR3 bases are TGTGCCAGCAGCCCTGTGGTGCTAGCGGGAGCCCATGAGCAGTTCTTC. It encodes CASSPVVLAGAHEQFF.

The rearrangement uses TRBV19 and TRBJ2-1; 12 nucleotides line up with TRBD2. Germline V gene lookup returns CDR1 LNHDA and CDR2 SQIVND (reference sequence). The CDR3 loop spans 15 amino acids. J was trimmed by 9 bases and V by 4 bases; bases with no gene match: 7. CDR3 DNA: TGTGCCAGTAGTAACCTAGCGGGAGGGCCCACTGAGCAGTTCTTC. The encoded protein is CASSNLAGGPTEQFF.